The 20 T cell receptor beta chains below all came from one sample that was sequenced in a study of shared clonotypes between healthy human individuals. Sequencing was performed with immunoSEQ multiplex PCR; in TCRdb, only in-frame clones are kept and a portion is missing. Altogether around 980,000 clones are present, about four fifths being singletons, with the ten largest covering around 0.61%. The source material was memory CD4+ T cells from PBMCs. The subset denotes: CD45RA-negative fraction. These receptors originate from a man aged 18-30 years in good health. Some clones in this sample may be carry-over from other donors' samples.

The chain combines TRBV5-1 with TRBJ1-2; D is unclear. Trimming removed 3 bases at V and 2 bases at J, with 14 bases between. The CDR3 consists of 15 residues. Germline loops: CDR1 SGHRS, CDR2 YFSETQ. Written as DNA, the CDR3 is TGCGCCAGCAGCTCGGGCCAACGGGTCAACTATGGCTACACCTTC. It yields the protein CASSSGQRVNYGYTF.

The chain couples TRBV7-2 to TRBJ2-2, with TRBD2 identical over 7 bases. The CDR3 consists of 16 residues. Per the germline V gene, CDR1 is SGHTA and CDR2 is FQGNSA. The V and J ends lost 2 bases and 12 bases, in that order; junction bases with no gene match: 15. The CDR3 loop is CASSLYGGTNPAKLFF. CDR3 coding DNA: TGTGCCAGCAGCTTATATGGCGGGACTAACCCGGCGAAGCTGTTTTTT.

V usage is TRBV5-1 and J usage is TRBJ2-1; TRBD2 matches 11 bases. With V trimmed by 3 bases and J by 6 bases, 5 bases remained unmatched. Looked up from germline, CDR1 is SGHRS and CDR2 is YFSETQ. The CDR3 extends over 15 amino acids. The CDR3 DNA is TGCGCCAGCAGCTCCGGGACTAGCGGCTCCAATGAGCAGTTCTTC. As protein: CASSSGTSGSNEQFF.

CDR3 sequence (DNA): TGTGCCAGCAATAGGCAGGAATACGAGCAGTACTTC. Translating gives CASNRQEYEQYF. The chain links TRBV2 to TRBJ2-7; D uncertain. The CDR3 totals 12 residues. Trimming pared 7 bases from V and 4 bases from J, leaving 11 bases between. Germline values: CDR1 SNHLY, CDR2 FYNNEI. Full variable domain (rest looked up from reference TRBV2 and TRBJ2-7): EPEVTQTPSHQVTQMGQEVILRCVPISNHLYFYWYRQILGQKVEFLVSFYNNEISEKSEIFDDQFSVERPDGSNFTLKIRSTKLEDSAMYFCASNRQEYEQYFGPGTRLTVT.

The rearrangement links TRBV28 to TRBJ2-5; D might be TRBD2 (5 bases). V was clipped by 5 bases and J by 6 bases, with 16 bases between them. The CDR3 has 14 residues. Germline CDR1 MDHEN, CDR2 SYDVKM. The CDR3: CASSSGGSGQTQYF. In nucleotides, the CDR3 is TGTGCCAGCAGTAGCGGTGGATCCGGACAGACCCAGTACTTC.

The rearrangement links TRBV27 to TRBJ2-2, with TRBD2 matching 11 bases. Germline loops: CDR1 MNHEY, CDR2 SMNVEV (reference sequence). With V trimmed by 3 bases and J by 6 bases, 3 bases remained unmatched. The CDR3 spans 15 residues. CDR3 sequence: CASSLLAGGPGELFF. The CDR3 nucleotides read TGTGCCAGCAGTTTGCTAGCGGGAGGCCCCGGGGAGCTGTTTTTT.

In regard to this clone: The same CDR3 is also encoded by other DNA sequences in this sample. The chain combines TRBV7-2 with TRBJ2-3; TRBD2 matches 8 bases. CDR3 length: 15 residues. Germline V gives CDR1 SGHTA, CDR2 FQGNSA. Unmatched junction bases numbered 13, after V lost 5 bases and J lost 9 bases. CDR3 region: CASSPQRGKYDTQYF. The DNA of the CDR3 is TGTGCCAGCAGCCCACAGCGGGGGAAGTATGACACGCAGTATTTT.

The CDR3 coding sequence is TGTGCCAGCCTTAGCCCGAACACCGGGGAGCTGTTTTTT. This encodes CASLSPNTGELFF. The J gene is TRBJ2-2, the V gene TRBV19; D remains ambiguous. This CDR3 is 13 amino acids long. The V gene's germline CDR1 is LNHDA and CDR2 SQIVND (reference sequence). V lost 9 bases and J 0 bases, leaving 8 bases between the germline ends. The whole variable domain, filled in from reference TRBV19 and TRBJ2-2, reads DGGITQSPKYLFRKEGQNVTLSCEQNLNHDAMYWYRQDPGQGLRLIYYSQIVNDFQKGDIAEGYSVSREKKESFPLTVTSAQKNPTAFYLCASLSPNTGELFFGEGSRLTVL.

The chain is built from TRBV27 and TRBJ2-7; 7 nucleotides agree with TRBD1. The CDR3 is made up of 14 amino acids. The J segment lost 3 bases and the V segment lost 5 bases, leaving 7 bases of the junction unmatched. Per germline, CDR1 MNHEY and CDR2 SMNVEV (reference sequence). The CDR3 is CASSIRRGHYEQYF. The CDR3, as DNA: TGTGCCAGCAGTATCAGAAGGGGGCACTACGAGCAGTACTTC.

J is TRBJ2-5 and V is TRBV7-2; D possibly matches TRBD1 or TRBD2 (6 bases each). V lost 1 base, J lost 5 bases, and 17 bases lay in between. Germline V lookup: CDR1 SGHTA, CDR2 FQGNSA. The CDR3 sequence is 16 residues long. This chain's CDR3 is CASSLVPGGRLETQYF. CDR3 DNA: TGTGCCAGCAGCTTAGTCCCCGGGGGCAGGCTGGAGACCCAGTACTTC.

This chain joins TRBV15 and TRBJ1-1; 9 nucleotides line up with TRBD1. Trimming at V came to 0 bases and at J to 3 bases, leaving 8 bases not matched to a gene. Germline CDR1 is LNHNV and CDR2 is YYDKDF (reference sequence). The CDR3 totals 17 residues. The CDR3: CATSRDIGTGTHTEAFF. The CDR3 nucleotides are TGTGCCACCAGCAGAGATATTGGGACAGGGACCCACACTGAAGCTTTCTTT.

To note about this clone: The identical CDR3 is also encoded by other nucleotide sequences in the sample. This chain's CDR3 is CASSEGGQIYEQYF. In DNA form, the CDR3 reads TGTGCCAGCAGTGAAGGCGGGCAGATCTACGAGCAGTACTTC. V is TRBV6-1 and J is TRBJ2-7, with D perhaps matching TRBD2 (5 bases). Per the germline V gene, CDR1 is MNHNS and CDR2 is SASEGT. V was cut by 1 base and J by 3 bases, with 10 bases left in between. The CDR3 contains 14 residues.

This clone was counted only a few times. The chain couples TRBV11-2 to TRBJ2-5; maybe TRBD1 (5 bases). The end of the DNA is better explained by TRBJ2-7, so the J call may be wrong. This CDR3 region has 16 residues. Germline lookup yields CDR1 SGHAT and CDR2 FQNNGV. CDR3 nucleotide sequence: TGTGCCAGCAGCTTAGTAGGTCGGACACATAACTACGAGCAGTACTTC. Its protein is CASSLVGRTHNYEQYF.

In regard to this clone: The same CDR3 arises from other DNA sequences in this sample as well. The chain joins TRBV28 to TRBJ1-2; possibly TRBD1 for D (5 bases). Trimming took 4 bases from V and 8 from J, leaving 11 bases between them. Germline lookup yields CDR1 MDHEN and CDR2 SYDVKM. This CDR3 spans 12 amino acids. CDR3 in amino acids: CASSSGTYGYTF. The CDR3 nucleotides are TGTGCCAGCAGTTCAGGGACCTACGGCTACACCTTC.

The CDR3 protein is CASNRDRETEAFF. DNA for the CDR3: TGTGCCAGCAACCGGGACAGGGAAACTGAAGCTTTCTTT. The rearrangement links TRBV2 to TRBJ1-1; the match to TRBD1 covers 9 bases. The germline V gene encodes CDR1 SNHLY and CDR2 FYNNEI. Unmatched junction bases numbered 5, after V lost 7 bases and J lost 5 bases. CDR3 size: 13 residues.

The gene calls are TRBV7-2 and TRBJ1-1, with D perhaps TRBD1 (6 bases). V lost 2 bases and J 8 bases, leaving 6 bases between the germline ends. The CDR3 consists of 11 residues. Germline CDR1 reads SGHTA; CDR2 reads FQGNSA. For the CDR3, the DNA is TGTGCCAGCAGCTTAACAGGGGAAGCTTTCTTT. Its translation is CASSLTGEAFF.

In regard to this clone: Within the sample, other DNA sequences also encode this same CDR3. The V gene is TRBV7-9, the J gene TRBJ2-7; maybe TRBD2 (5 bases). Germline V gene lookup returns CDR1 SEHNR and CDR2 FQNEAQ (reference sequence). V was cut by 5 bases and J by 1 base, with 12 bases left in between. The CDR3 totals 14 residues. In DNA, the CDR3 is TGTGCCAGCAGCCCGAGCGGCGGATCCTACGAGCAGTACTTC. Translating it yields CASSPSGGSYEQYF.

The chain recombines TRBV9 with TRBJ1-1; D remains ambiguous. The length of the CDR3 is 15 residues. The V end lost 0 bases, the J end lost 0 bases, and 9 bases lay between the germline ends. Per germline, CDR1 SGDLS and CDR2 YYNGEE. The CDR3 coding sequence is TGTGCCAGCAGCGTAGACACCAGATTGAACACTGAAGCTTTCTTT. It translates to CASSVDTRLNTEAFF. Variable domain in full (rest from reference TRBV9 and TRBJ1-1): DSGVTQTPKHLITATGQRVTLRCSPRSGDLSVYWYQQSLDQGLQFLIQYYNGEERAKGNILERFSAQQFPDLHSELNLSSLELGDSALYFCASSVDTRLNTEAFFGQGTRLTVV.

This sequence joins TRBV10-1 and TRBJ1-1, with a possible D match to TRBD1 (5 bases). CDR3 length: 13 amino acids. The V end lost 0 bases, the J end lost 3 bases, and 5 bases lay between the germline ends. Germline CDR1 reads WNHNN; CDR2 reads SYGVQD (reference sequence). This CDR3 reads CASSESGHTEAFF. In DNA form, the CDR3 reads TGCGCCAGCAGTGAGTCGGGGCACACTGAAGCTTTCTTT.

With regard to this clone: Distinct nucleotide sequences in the sample also encode this CDR3. The rearrangement joins TRBV18 to TRBJ1-3; D gene unclear. Germline lookup yields CDR1 KGHSH and CDR2 LQKENI. The CDR3 covers 13 residues. V was cut by 4 bases and J by 0 bases, with 4 bases left in between. CDR3 DNA: TGTGCCAGCTCACAGAGCTCTGGAAACACCATATATTTT. Amino acid sequence: CASSQSSGNTIYF.